Below are 9 T cell receptor beta chains sequenced from a single sample in a study of beta chain features in type 1 diabetes. Of the isolated RNA, all was reverse transcribed, and so the sequenced material was expressed TCRB transcripts. Here immunoSEQ multiplex PCR was the method, and the copy in TCRdb shows in-frame clones only, minus some. Among approximately 300,000 clones listed, about 10% were seen once. The source material was naive CD4+ T cells from blood. These receptors all come from a woman aged 30 to 39 in good health.

The J gene is TRBJ2-1, the V gene TRBV6-4, with 10 nucleotides matching TRBD1. The J segment lost 4 bases and the V segment lost 5 bases, leaving 2 bases of the junction unmatched. The CDR3 length is 14 residues. Germline V gene sequence: CDR1 MRHNA, CDR2 SNTAGT. The CDR3 protein is CASSPGQGYNEQFF. DNA of the CDR3: TGTGCCAGCAGTCCGGGACAGGGGTACAATGAGCAGTTCTTC.

This clone was picked up a small number of times. The V gene is TRBV4-3, the J gene TRBJ2-1; 12 bases map to TRBD2. V lost 3 bases, J lost 9 bases, and 6 bases stayed unmatched. The V gene's germline CDR1 is LGHNA and CDR2 YSLEER. The CDR3 runs to 15 residues. The CDR3 DNA sequence: TGCGCCAGCAGCCACCAGACTAGCGGGAGAGGTGAGCAGTTCTTC. Protein sequence: CASSHQTSGRGEQFF.

This clone was counted only a few times. V gene TRBV25-1 combines with J gene TRBJ2-4, with 10 nucleotides matching TRBD1. The CDR3 spans 13 residues. Germline V gene data show CDR1 as MGHDK and CDR2 as SYGVNS. The V gene end was trimmed by 8 bases and the J gene end by 8 bases; junction bases not matched to a gene: 6. CDR3 in amino acids: CASLDRGTDIQYF. CDR3 sequence (DNA): TGTGCCAGCTTGGACAGGGGGACGGACATTCAGTACTTC.

This clone showed up just a few times. This chain joins TRBV19 and TRBJ1-5, with no clear D. The CDR3 loop spans 14 amino acids. V lost 3 bases to trimming and J lost 6 bases, with 12 bases between them. Germline V gene data show CDR1 as LNHDA and CDR2 as SQIVND (reference sequence). The DNA for the CDR3 is TGTGCCAGTAGTATGACCGGGTCCGGTCAGCCCCAGCATTTT. It codes for CASSMTGSGQPQHF.

This clone was counted a few times. The chain employs TRBV30 and TRBJ1-4; no definite D call. Germline CDR1 GTSNPN, CDR2 SVGIG (reference sequence). The CDR3 is 13 amino acids. V was clipped by 4 bases and J by 4 bases, with 10 bases between them. The CDR3 region has the DNA TGTGCCTGGATGCGAGTTGATAATGAAAAACTGTTTTTT. Its translation is CAWMRVDNEKLFF.

This clone was seen more than once but under ten times. The chain has TRBV14 and TRBJ2-3, with 8 nucleotides matching TRBD1. V lost 4 bases and J lost 5; bases outside the gene matches: 5. This CDR3 contains 14 residues. The germline gives CDR1 SGHDN, CDR2 FVKESK. CDR3 loop: CASSRRGHGDTQYF. In DNA, the CDR3 is TGTGCCAGCAGCCGCAGGGGGCATGGAGATACGCAGTATTTT.

V gene TRBV7-2 combines with J gene TRBJ2-5, with 9 bases aligning to TRBD1. The germline V gene has CDR1 SGHTA and CDR2 FQGNSA. The J segment lost 5 bases and the V segment lost 5 bases, leaving 12 bases of the junction unmatched. This CDR3 has 16 amino acids. The CDR3 spells CASSPTGQGGFETQYF. For the CDR3, the DNA is TGTGCCAGCAGCCCTACGGGACAGGGAGGATTTGAGACCCAGTACTTC.

The V call is TRBV18, the J call TRBJ1-2; 8 positions agree with TRBD1. Germline V gives CDR1 KGHSH, CDR2 LQKENI. The CDR3 consists of 14 residues. V shed 2 bases and J 6 bases; nucleotides not matched to a gene: 5. The CDR3 coding sequence is TGTGCCAGCTCACCAGGACAGGGTTCACATGGCTACACCTTC. This encodes CASSPGQGSHGYTF. Complete variable domain (other parts from reference TRBV18 and TRBJ1-2): NAGVMQNPRHLVRRRGQEARLRCSPMKGHSHVYWYRQLPEEGLKFMVYLQKENIIDESGMPKERFSAEFPKEGPSILRIQQVVRGDSAAYFCASSPGQGSHGYTFGSGTRLTVV.

The chain employs TRBV4-3 and TRBJ2-5; possible D gene TRBD2, 7 bases. Trimming pared 0 bases from V and 4 bases from J, leaving 21 bases between. The germline V gene encodes CDR1 LGHNA and CDR2 YSLEER. The CDR3 totals 18 residues. The CDR3 DNA reads TGCGCCAGCAGCCAAGAAAGGGATTTGGTGGGAGGGGGAGAGACCCAGTACTTC. Translating it yields CASSQERDLVGGGETQYF.